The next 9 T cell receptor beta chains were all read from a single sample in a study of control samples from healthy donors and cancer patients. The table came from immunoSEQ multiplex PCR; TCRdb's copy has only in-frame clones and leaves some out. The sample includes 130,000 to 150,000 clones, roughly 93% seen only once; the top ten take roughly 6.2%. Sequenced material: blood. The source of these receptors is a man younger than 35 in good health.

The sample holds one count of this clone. In nucleotides, the CDR3 is TGTGCCATCCCTAGGGGGAGAGACGGGACAGAGAATGGCTACACCTTC. Translating gives CAIPRGRDGTENGYTF. The chain recombines TRBV10-3 with TRBJ1-2, with TRBD1 matching 7 bases. V shed 8 bases, J shed 6 bases, and the junction held 18 bases outside the gene matches. Germline lookup yields CDR1 ENHRY and CDR2 SYGVKD. The CDR3 is made up of 16 amino acids.

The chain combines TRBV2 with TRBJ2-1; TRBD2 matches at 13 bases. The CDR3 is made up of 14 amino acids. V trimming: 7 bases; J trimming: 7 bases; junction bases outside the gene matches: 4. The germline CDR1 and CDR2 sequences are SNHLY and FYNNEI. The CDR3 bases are TGTGCCAGCATTGAGACTAGCGGGAGGAATGAGCAGTTCTTC. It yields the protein CASIETSGRNEQFF.

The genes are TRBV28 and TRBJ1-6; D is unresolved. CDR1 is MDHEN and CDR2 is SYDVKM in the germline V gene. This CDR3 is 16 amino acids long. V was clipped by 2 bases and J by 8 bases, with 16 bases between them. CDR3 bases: TGTGCCAGCAGTTTAAGCCCGGAGACATCGGATTCACCCCTCCACTTT. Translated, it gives CASSLSPETSDSPLHF.

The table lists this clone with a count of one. The CDR3 protein is CASSLVARGMETQYF. The CDR3 DNA follows: TGCGCCAGCAGCTTGGTCGCCAGGGGAATGGAGACCCAGTACTTC. J is TRBJ2-5 and V is TRBV5-1, with D possibly TRBD1 on 6 matching bases. This CDR3 spans 15 amino acids. Trimming pared 0 bases from V and 5 bases from J, leaving 14 bases between. Per the germline V gene, CDR1 is SGHRS and CDR2 is YFSETQ.

CDR3 residues: CASSTHWGLAGPPPGANVLTF. The CDR3 DNA follows: TGTGCCAGCAGCACCCATTGGGGACTAGCGGGACCTCCTCCAGGGGCCAACGTCCTGACTTTC. The genes are TRBV14 and TRBJ2-6; TRBD2 matches 13 bases. The V gene's germline CDR1 is SGHDN and CDR2 FVKESK. V lost 5 bases, J lost 4 bases, and 17 bases stayed unmatched. The CDR3 is 21 amino acids.

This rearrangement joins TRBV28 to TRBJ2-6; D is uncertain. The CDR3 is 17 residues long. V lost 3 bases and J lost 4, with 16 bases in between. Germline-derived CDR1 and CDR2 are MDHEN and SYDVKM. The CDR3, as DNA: TGTGCCAGCAGTTTCCGCGATCTAAGGGCCGGGGCCAACGTCCTGACTTTC. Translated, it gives CASSFRDLRAGANVLTF.

The CDR3 here is CASSQDSAHGYTF. The DNA of the CDR3 is TGTGCCAGCAGCCAAGACTCAGCCCATGGCTACACCTTC. This chain links TRBV3-1 (or the pseudogene TRBV3-2) with TRBJ1-2; D gene uncertain. The V end was cut by 0 bases, the J end by 6 bases, with 8 bases between. The CDR3 loop spans 13 amino acids. Germline CDR1 LGHDT, CDR2 YNNKEL (reference sequence).

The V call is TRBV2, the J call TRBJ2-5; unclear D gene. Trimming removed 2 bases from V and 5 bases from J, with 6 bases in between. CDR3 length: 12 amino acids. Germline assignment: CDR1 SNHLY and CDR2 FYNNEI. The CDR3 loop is CASSELLETQYF. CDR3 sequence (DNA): TGTGCCAGCAGTGAATTGTTGGAGACCCAGTACTTC.

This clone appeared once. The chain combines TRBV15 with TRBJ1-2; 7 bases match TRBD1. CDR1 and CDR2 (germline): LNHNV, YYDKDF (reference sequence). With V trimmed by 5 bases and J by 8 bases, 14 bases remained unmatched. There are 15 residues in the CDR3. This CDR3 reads CATSPRDSFLFGYTF. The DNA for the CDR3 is TGTGCCACCAGCCCCCGGGACAGCTTTTTGTTCGGCTACACCTTC.